This TCR beta chain was captured in a study of TIL therapy for anti-PD-1-resistant metastatic lung cancer. Study-wide background: Median patient age was about 56, ranging about 35-80 years.

The time point here: pre-treatment sample, taken before nivolumab and TIL therapy. This clone was seen once. Its specificity is not known. Germline V CDR1 and CDR2: WSHSY, SAAADI. The CDR3 runs 12 residues. Trimming left V 7 bases short and J 7 bases short, with 13 bases between. Study-wide results and limits: Treatment-naive, never-smoker and oncogene-addicted patients were overrepresented in this highly selected cohort.

The libraries were made with immunoSEQ v3. Only in-frame clones appear in the TCRdb table, and some are missing; sequencing was by immunoSEQ multiplex PCR. The sample yields tens of thousands of clones, around 76% seen once. Sample: blood, taken at baseline. This clonotype was obtained from a person aged 25 to 80 with non-small cell lung cancer. The rearrangement uses TRBV10-2 and TRBJ2-5, with D possibly TRBD2 on 7 matching bases. CDR3 sequence reads: CASTQGGGTQYF. DNA for the CDR3: TGCGCCAGCACCCAGGGAGGGGGGACCCAGTACTTC.